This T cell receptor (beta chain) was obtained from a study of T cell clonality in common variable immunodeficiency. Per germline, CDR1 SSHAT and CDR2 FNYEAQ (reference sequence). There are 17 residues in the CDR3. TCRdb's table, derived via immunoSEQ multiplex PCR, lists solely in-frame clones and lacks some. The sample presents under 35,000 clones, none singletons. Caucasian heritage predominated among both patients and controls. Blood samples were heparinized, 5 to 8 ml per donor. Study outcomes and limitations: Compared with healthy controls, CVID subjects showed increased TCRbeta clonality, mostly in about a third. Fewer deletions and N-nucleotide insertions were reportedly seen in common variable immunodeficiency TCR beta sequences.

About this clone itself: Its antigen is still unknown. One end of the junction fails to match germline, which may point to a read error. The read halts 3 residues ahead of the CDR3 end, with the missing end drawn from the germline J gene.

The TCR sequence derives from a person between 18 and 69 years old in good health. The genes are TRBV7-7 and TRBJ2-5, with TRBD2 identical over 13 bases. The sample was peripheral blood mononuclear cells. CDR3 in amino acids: CASSWGGTSGIQETQYF. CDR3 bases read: TGTGCTAGCAGCTGGGGGGGGACTAGCGGGATCCAAGAGACC.